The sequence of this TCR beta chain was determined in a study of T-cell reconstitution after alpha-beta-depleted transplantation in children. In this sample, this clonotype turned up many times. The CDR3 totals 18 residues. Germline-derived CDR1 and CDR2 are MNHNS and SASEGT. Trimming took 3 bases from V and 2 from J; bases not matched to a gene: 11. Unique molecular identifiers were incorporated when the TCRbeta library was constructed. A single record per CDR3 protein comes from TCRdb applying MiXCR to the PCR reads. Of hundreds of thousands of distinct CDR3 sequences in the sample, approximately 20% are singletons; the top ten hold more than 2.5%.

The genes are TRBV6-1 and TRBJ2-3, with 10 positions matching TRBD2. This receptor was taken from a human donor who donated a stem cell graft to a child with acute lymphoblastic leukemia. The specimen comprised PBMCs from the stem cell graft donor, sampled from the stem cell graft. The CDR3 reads CASSDWTSGTRITDTQYF. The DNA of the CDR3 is TGTGCCAGCAGTGATTGGACTAGCGGTACCCGAATCACAGATACGCAGTATTTT.